This passage covers 32 T cell receptor beta chains from one sample sequenced in a study of blood T cell repertoires in COVID-19. Data came from immunoSEQ multiplex PCR; TCRdb stores just in-frame clones and leaves some out. The profile covers 50,000 to 70,000 clones, with about 80% appearing a single time and about 3.5% taken by the ten largest. Sequenced material: peripheral blood. The receptors shown here come from a man between 60 and 75 years old with acute or convalescent COVID-19.

Remarks on this clone: This CDR3 is also generated by other DNA sequences in the sample. V gene TRBV27 combines with J gene TRBJ2-5, with D unclear. Trimming took off 3 bases at V and 5 bases at J, with 4 bases between the two ends. The CDR3 contains 11 residues. Germline V lookup: CDR1 MNHEY, CDR2 SMNVEV (reference sequence). The CDR3, as DNA: TGTGCCAGCAGTTTTCGGGAGACCCAGTACTTC. This sequence encodes CASSFRETQYF.

This rearrangement joins TRBV5-1 to TRBJ1-1; possibly TRBD1 for D (5 bases). Germline V gene data show CDR1 as SGHRS and CDR2 as YFSETQ. Trimming removed 0 bases from V and 10 bases from J, with 10 bases in between. The CDR3 consists of 12 residues. In DNA, the CDR3 is TGCGCCAGCAGCTTGGGGGGCAGTTCAGCTTTCTTT. It encodes CASSLGGSSAFF.

This sequence joins TRBV7-9 and TRBJ1-6; 7 bases are shared with TRBD1. After removal of 0 bases from V and 7 bases from J, the junction contained 0 bases not matched to a gene. Germline V CDR1 and CDR2: SEHNR, FQNEAQ (reference sequence). The length of the CDR3 is 14 residues. CDR3 in DNA: TGTGCCAGCAGCTTAGCAGGGGGCAATTCACCCCTCCACTTT. Protein product: CASSLAGGNSPLHF. Based on the CDR3 plus reference TRBV7-9 and TRBJ1-6, the full variable domain is DTGVSQNPRHKITKRGQNVTFRCDPISEHNRLYWYRQTLGQGPEFLTYFQNEAQLEKSRLLSDRFSAERPKGSFSTLEIQRTEQGDSAMYLCASSLAGGNSPLHFGNGTRLTVT.

CDR3 in amino acids: CASSLAPWTSGDQETQYF. CDR3 in DNA: TGTGCCAGCAGCTTAGCGCCTTGGACTAGCGGAGACCAAGAGACCCAGTACTTC. The gene calls are TRBV7-2 and TRBJ2-5; 10 bases are a match to TRBD2. The CDR3 has 18 residues. Per the germline V gene, CDR1 is SGHTA and CDR2 is FQGNSA. Germline trimming cut 0 bases from V and 0 bases from J; bases unmatched to any gene: 7. Looking up the rest from reference TRBV7-2 and TRBJ2-5 gives the full variable domain: GAGVSQSPSNKVTEKGKDVELRCDPISGHTALYWYRQSLGQGLEFLIYFQGNSAPDKSGLPSDRFSAERTGGSVSTLTIQRTQQEDSAVYLCASSLAPWTSGDQETQYFGPGTRLLVL.

The chain carries TRBV4-2 and TRBJ2-1; D not resolved. The CDR3 is 15 residues long. Germline V lookup: CDR1 LGHNA, CDR2 YNFKEQ. V was pared by 5 bases and J by 10 bases, with 21 bases between. CDR3 sequence (DNA): TGTGCCAGCAGCTCCCTCGCCTCAAGCCTAGGAGAGCAGTTCTTC. Translated: CASSSLASSLGEQFF.

In the case of this clone: The same CDR3 arises from other DNA sequences in this sample as well. The V and J genes are TRBV5-6 and TRBJ2-3, with D maybe TRBD2 (5 bases). V was cut by 0 bases and J by 3 bases, with 8 bases left in between. Germline values: CDR1 SGHDT, CDR2 YYEEEE. The CDR3 is 14 amino acids. The CDR3 coding sequence is TGTGCCAGCAGCTTGGACAGAGGGACAGATACGCAGTATTTT. Translation gives CASSLDRGTDTQYF.

This clone was seen a few times. In DNA, the CDR3 is TGTGCCAGCAGCCTAGGCAGGGGCTACGAGCAGTACTTC. Protein: CASSLGRGYEQYF. V usage is TRBV3-1 (or the pseudogene TRBV3-2) and J usage is TRBJ2-7; D might be TRBD1 (6 bases). Trimming cost V 4 bases and J 3 bases, with 10 bases left between them. The CDR3 runs 13 residues. The germline V gene encodes CDR1 LGHDT and CDR2 YNNKEL (reference sequence).

This chain connects TRBV3-1 (or the pseudogene TRBV3-2) to TRBJ2-1; a weak D match, TRBD1 (6 bases). The CDR3 loop spans 14 amino acids. With 2 bases removed from V and 7 bases from J, the gap between germline ends came to 12 bases. Looked up from germline, CDR1 is LGHDT and CDR2 is YNNKEL (reference sequence). The CDR3 DNA sequence: TGTGCCAGCAGCCAAAGGACAGCAAGGAATGAGCAGTTCTTC. Translation gives CASSQRTARNEQFF.

V usage is TRBV5-1 and J usage is TRBJ1-6; tentatively, D is TRBD1 (5 bases). Trimming stripped 6 bases from V and 10 bases from J, with 17 bases between. The CDR3 has 14 amino acids. Germline values: CDR1 SGHRS, CDR2 YFSETQ. The CDR3 spells CASTSGAVGSPLHF. Written as DNA, the CDR3 is TGCGCCAGCACCAGCGGGGCCGTAGGATCACCCCTCCACTTT.

This clone was recorded a few times. V and J are TRBV6-2 or TRBV6-3 and TRBJ1-1; D is possibly TRBD1 (5 bases). The CDR3 runs to 11 residues. Germline CDR1 and CDR2: MNHEY and SVGEGT. The V end was cut by 5 bases, the J end by 5 bases, with 6 bases between. DNA of the CDR3: TGTGCCAGCAGTCGGGGGACTGAAGCTTTCTTT. This gives the protein CASSRGTEAFF.

The chain uses TRBV9 and TRBJ2-3; tentatively, D is TRBD2 (5 bases). The CDR3 covers 16 residues. Trimming removed 3 bases at V and 0 bases at J, with 14 bases between. CDR1 and CDR2 (germline): SGDLS, YYNGEE. CDR3 in amino acids: CASSAKPGSSTDTQYF. For the CDR3, the DNA is TGTGCCAGCAGCGCCAAACCGGGGTCCAGCACAGATACGCAGTATTTT.

The J gene is TRBJ2-3, the V gene TRBV10-3; 11 nucleotides align to TRBD2. Germline values: CDR1 ENHRY, CDR2 SYGVKD. This CDR3 is built from 17 residues. V gave up 5 bases and J gave up 4 bases; unmatched junction bases: 11. The CDR3, as DNA: TGTGCCATCAGTACAGGGATACTAGCGGGAGTTGCAGATACGCAGTATTTT. This gives the protein CAISTGILAGVADTQYF.

The V call is TRBV28, the J call TRBJ2-1; TRBD2 matches 14 bases. The ends lost 6 bases at V and 6 bases at J; junction bases unmatched: 4. CDR1 is MDHEN, CDR2 SYDVKM, per germline. This CDR3 has 15 residues. The DNA for the CDR3 is TGTGCCAGCAGAACCGGGACTAGCGGGGGCAATGAGCAGTTCTTC. This sequence encodes CASRTGTSGGNEQFF.

The chain joins TRBV9 to TRBJ2-2; TRBD2 might be the D (5 bases). The V end lost 3 bases, the J end lost 8 bases, and 14 bases lay between the germline ends. There are 14 residues in the CDR3. The germline gives CDR1 SGDLS, CDR2 YYNGEE. The CDR3: CASSDPTRHGELFF. The CDR3 bases are TGTGCCAGCAGCGACCCTACTAGGCATGGGGAGCTGTTTTTT.

The chain links TRBV28 to TRBJ2-7, with a tentative D call TRBD1 (6 bases). CDR1 MDHEN and CDR2 SYDVKM come from the germline V gene. The CDR3 has 17 amino acids. Trimming removed 5 bases from V and 0 bases from J, with 20 bases in between. DNA of the CDR3: TGTGCCAGCAGTCTAATTGAAGGGACATCGGTCTCCTACGAGCAGTACTTC. Translating gives CASSLIEGTSVSYEQYF.

The rearrangement uses TRBV9 and TRBJ2-5; possible D gene TRBD2, 7 bases. CDR3 size: 15 residues. Trimming took 4 bases from V and 2 from J, leaving 15 bases between them. Germline loops: CDR1 SGDLS, CDR2 YYNGEE. CDR3: CASSQGGGRQETQYF. The CDR3 DNA reads TGTGCCAGCAGCCAGGGAGGGGGAAGACAAGAGACCCAGTACTTC.

The chain uses TRBV16 and TRBJ2-5; possible D gene TRBD2, 5 bases. The CDR3 extends over 15 amino acids. The V and J ends lost 0 bases and 6 bases respectively, with 14 bases between them. Germline V gene data show CDR1 as KGHSY and CDR2 as FQNENV. In DNA, the CDR3 is TGTGCCAGCAGCCAATCGGAGGAGTATCTGAAGACCCAGTACTTC. Translated, it gives CASSQSEEYLKTQYF.

This clone came up once. The chain is built from TRBV9 and TRBJ1-3, with D perhaps matching TRBD1 (6 bases). Germline V CDR1 and CDR2: SGDLS, YYNGEE. This CDR3 has 15 residues. The V end lost 3 bases, the J end lost 7 bases, and 17 bases lay between the germline ends. The CDR3 here is CASSADPGQWNTIYF. CDR3 coding DNA: TGTGCCAGCAGCGCCGATCCAGGACAGTGGAACACCATATATTTT.

The J gene is TRBJ2-7, the V gene TRBV27; D is possibly TRBD1 (5 bases). Germline CDR1 and CDR2: MNHEY and SMNVEV (reference sequence). With 3 bases removed from V and 3 bases from J, the gap between germline ends came to 15 bases. This CDR3 region has 15 residues. The CDR3 DNA follows: TGTGCCAGCAGTTTTAGGCCTGGGCAGGGCTACGAGCAGTACTTC. Its protein product is CASSFRPGQGYEQYF.

The J gene is TRBJ2-1, the V gene TRBV9; 10 nucleotides align to TRBD1. Germline assignment: CDR1 SGDLS and CDR2 YYNGEE. The V segment lost 3 bases and the J segment 8 bases; nucleotides outside the gene matches: 5. The CDR3 runs to 14 residues. In nucleotides, the CDR3 is TGTGCCAGCAGCGCCGGGACAGGGGCCCATGAGCAGTTCTTC. It yields the protein CASSAGTGAHEQFF.

The rearrangement links TRBV10-1 to TRBJ1-1; TRBD1 agrees at 7 bases. Germline CDR1 and CDR2: WNHNN and SYGVQD (reference sequence). This CDR3 spans 13 amino acids. With V trimmed by 5 bases and J by 7 bases, 7 bases remained unmatched. The DNA of the CDR3 is TGCGCCAGCAGTCTCTCTGACAGGGATGAAGCTTTCTTT. It specifies CASSLSDRDEAFF.

This chain links TRBV5-1 with TRBJ2-1, with 7 bases lining up with TRBD2. Trimming cost V 3 bases and J 5 bases; bases outside gene matches: 11. Germline V CDR1 and CDR2: SGHRS, YFSETQ. This CDR3 spans 16 amino acids. The CDR3 here is CASSSPLAEGNNEQFF. For the CDR3, the DNA is TGCGCCAGCAGCTCCCCTCTAGCGGAGGGGAACAATGAGCAGTTCTTC.

This clone was observed a handful of times. The chain recombines TRBV27 with TRBJ2-7; no firm D call. The germline CDR1 and CDR2 sequences are MNHEY and SMNVEV (reference sequence). This CDR3 spans 15 amino acids. V lost 5 bases and J lost 5, with 19 bases in between. Here the CDR3 reads CASSPRFDWIDEQYF. CDR3 coding DNA: TGTGCCAGCAGTCCCAGGTTCGATTGGATCGACGAGCAGTACTTC.

The chain links TRBV4-1 to TRBJ1-5, with D tentatively TRBD1 (5 bases). CDR1 is MGHRA, CDR2 YSYEKL, per germline. V was shortened by 4 bases and J by 7 bases, with 14 bases between the two germline ends. The CDR3 contains 14 residues. The chain's CDR3 is CASSLDTLGQPQHF. As DNA, the CDR3 is TGCGCCAGCAGCCTGGACACCCTGGGCCAGCCCCAGCATTTT.

The chain has TRBV11-2 and TRBJ1-1; the D is unclear. Trimming pared 2 bases from V and 0 bases from J, leaving 13 bases between. Germline V gene sequence: CDR1 SGHAT, CDR2 FQNNGV. The CDR3 has 16 residues. DNA for the CDR3: TGTGCCAGCAGCTTAAGTCAGGCTCTCCTGAACACTGAAGCTTTCTTT. Protein sequence: CASSLSQALLNTEAFF.

V and J are TRBV6-2 or TRBV6-3 and TRBJ1-2; 11 positions agree with TRBD1. CDR3 length: 15 amino acids. Germline CDR1 MNHEY, CDR2 SVGEGT. V dropped 5 bases and J dropped 4; count of bases not matched to a gene: 6. CDR3 protein: CASSLRDRGSYGYTF. CDR3 bases: TGTGCCAGCAGTCTCCGGGACAGGGGGAGCTATGGCTACACCTTC.

The chain is built from TRBV27 and TRBJ2-7; TRBD2 might be the D (5 bases). Trimming left V 5 bases short and J 2 bases short, with 13 bases between. Per germline, CDR1 MNHEY and CDR2 SMNVEV (reference sequence). The CDR3 sequence is 14 residues long. The CDR3 DNA is TGTGCCAGCAGTAGAGCTAGCCAGGCCTACGAGCAGTACTTC. Translated: CASSRASQAYEQYF.

This chain links TRBV18 with TRBJ1-4; tentative D call: TRBD1 (6 bases). Germline CDR1 reads KGHSH; CDR2 reads LQKENI. V was clipped by 2 bases and J by 4 bases, with 11 bases between them. This CDR3 has 15 residues. The CDR3 nucleotides read TGTGCCAGCTCACCAATTGGGACAAATAATGAAAAACTGTTTTTT. Protein: CASSPIGTNNEKLFF.

This clone was observed at least ten times. The rearrangement links TRBV6-2 or TRBV6-3 to TRBJ2-7; no reliable D call. The germline V gene has CDR1 MNHEY and CDR2 SVGEGT. V lost 3 bases and J lost 6, with 12 bases in between. The CDR3 consists of 13 residues. The CDR3 sequence is CASSYFPASEQYF. CDR3 nucleotide sequence: TGTGCCAGCAGTTATTTTCCAGCGAGCGAGCAGTACTTC.

A remark on this clone: Relative to the germline gene, one junction end is altered; a read error may explain this. The V call is TRBV12-5, the J call TRBJ2-1, with 9 nucleotides matching TRBD2. The CDR3 is 11 residues long. Germline CDR1 is LGHNT and CDR2 is FRNRAP. DNA of the CDR3: TGCGCTAGCGGGATCGAGAATGAGCAGTTCTTC. It codes for CASGIENEQFF.

This clone was observed a few times. The chain recombines TRBV6-2 or TRBV6-3 with TRBJ2-7; possible D gene TRBD2, 5 bases. V was cut by 5 bases and J by 0 bases, with 14 bases left in between. CDR3 size: 15 residues. Germline V gene sequence: CDR1 MNHEY, CDR2 SVGEGT. This chain's CDR3 is CASSATGSSSYEQYF. DNA of the CDR3: TGTGCCAGCAGTGCCACTGGGAGCAGCTCCTACGAGCAGTACTTC.

The rearrangement joins TRBV7-2 to TRBJ2-1, with 8 bases fitting TRBD2. The germline gives CDR1 SGHTA, CDR2 FQGNSA. This CDR3 is built from 15 residues. J lost 8 bases, V lost 4 bases, and 10 bases had no gene match. The CDR3 here is CASSSSSGRFDEQFF. The CDR3 DNA is TGTGCCAGCAGCTCCTCCAGCGGGAGATTCGATGAGCAGTTCTTC.